Detailed here is one T cell receptor beta chain. Its antigen is currently unknown. CDR3 length: 15 amino acids. Trimming pared 5 bases from V and 2 bases from J, leaving 17 bases between. The germline CDR1 and CDR2 sequences are SGHNT and YYREEE (reference sequence). The data originate from a study of Ad26.COV2.S vaccination and SARS-CoV-2 variants. Profiling relied on immunoSEQ multiplex PCR, and the TCRdb table lists in-frame clones only, not all of them. The table lists about 260,000 clones, roughly 85% of them singletons. The treatment denotes: around 19 received Ad26.COV2.S at low or high dose, single or two shots; about 5 received placebo; per-sample allocation not given. Sampling was performed 63 days after the first vaccine or placebo injection. Adults aged 18-55 years in Boston included the donor. The study's findings and limits: It was vaccine recipients, not placebo recipients, who had the higher spike-specific TCR breadth. Researchers cautioned that TCR breadth and depth analyses may have underestimated total T cell responses.

This material consisted of peripheral blood, taken in a trial of Ad26.COV2.S vaccine versus placebo. The chain combines TRBV5-4 with TRBJ2-7; D possibly uses TRBD1 or TRBD2 (7 bases each). The sequence derives from a person aged 18-60 years who received the Ad26.COV2.S COVID-19 vaccine or a placebo. The CDR3 protein is CASRSAGQSTYEQYF. In nucleotides, the CDR3 is TGTGCCAGCAGGTCAGCGGGACAGTCAACCTACGAGCAGTACTTC.